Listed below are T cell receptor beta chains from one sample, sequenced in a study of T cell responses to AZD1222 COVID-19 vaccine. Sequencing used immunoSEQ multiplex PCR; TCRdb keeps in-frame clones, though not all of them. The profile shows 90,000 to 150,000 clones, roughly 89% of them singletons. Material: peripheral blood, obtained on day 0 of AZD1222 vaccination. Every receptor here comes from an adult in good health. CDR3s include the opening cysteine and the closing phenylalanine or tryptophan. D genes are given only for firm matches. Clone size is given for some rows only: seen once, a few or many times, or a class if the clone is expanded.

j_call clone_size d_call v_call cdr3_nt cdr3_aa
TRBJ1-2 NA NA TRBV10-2 TGCGCCAGCAGTGAGGCAGCCCAATTTAACTATGGCTACACCTTC CASSEAAQFNYGYTF
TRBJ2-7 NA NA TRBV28 TGTGCCAGCAGTTCCGGCCCGGGACTGGAGACCTACGAGCAGTACTTC CASSSGPGLETYEQYF
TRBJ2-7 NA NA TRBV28 TGTGCCAGCAGTTTACGGTGGCGGCTAGCGAGCGCCTACGAGCAGTACTTC CASSLRWRLASAYEQYF
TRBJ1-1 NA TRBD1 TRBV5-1 TGCGCCAGCAGCCCAGGACAGGGGAGGGTAGGAACTGAAGCTTTCTTT CASSPGQGRVGTEAFF
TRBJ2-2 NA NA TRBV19 TGTGCCAGTAGCTGGGGGTTCGGGGAGCTGTTTTTT CASSWGFGELFF
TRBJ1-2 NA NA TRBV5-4 TGTGCCAGCAGCTTGGAAAGGGGCTATGGCTACACCTTC CASSLERGYGYTF
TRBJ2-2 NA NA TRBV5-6 TGTGCCAGCAGCCCCGGGGACGACATGGGGGAGCTGTTTTTT CASSPGDDMGELFF
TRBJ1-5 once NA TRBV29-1 TGCAGCGCCGGTTATGGGGGCGATCAGCCCCAGCATTTT CSAGYGGDQPQHF
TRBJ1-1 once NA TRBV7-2 TGTGCCAGCAGCTTAGGCCTCGTGAACACTGAAGCTTTCTTT CASSLGLVNTEAFF
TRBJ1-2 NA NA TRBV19 TGTGCCAGTAGTATAGACCCCCCCTATGGCTACACCTTC CASSIDPPYGYTF
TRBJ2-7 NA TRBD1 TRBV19 TGTGCCAGTAGTATCCGGACAGGAATTTACGAGCAGTACTTC CASSIRTGIYEQYF
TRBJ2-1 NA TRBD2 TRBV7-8 TGTGCCAGCAGCCAAGGGACTAGCGGGGATTCCTACAATGAGCAGTTCTTC CASSQGTSGDSYNEQFF
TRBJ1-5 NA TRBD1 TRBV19 TGTGCCAGTAGTCCCGGACAGGGACGTAGCAATCAGCCCCAGCATTTT CASSPGQGRSNQPQHF
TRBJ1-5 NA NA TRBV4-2 TGTGCCAGCAGCCAAGGGTCGTTTTTGGACTCCGCCGTGAATCAGCCCCAGCATTTT CASSQGSFLDSAVNQPQHF
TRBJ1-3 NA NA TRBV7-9 TGTGCCAGCAGCTTAGATGGGGGAAACACCATATATTTT CASSLDGGNTIYF
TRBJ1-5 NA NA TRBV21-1 TGTGCCAGCAGCCCCCAAGCTAGCAATCAGCCCCAGCATTTT CASSPQASNQPQHF
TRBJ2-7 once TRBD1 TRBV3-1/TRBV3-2 TGTGCCAGCAGAAACGGGACAGGGGGCATCTACGAGCAGTACTTC CASRNGTGGIYEQYF
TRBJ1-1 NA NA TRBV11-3 TGTGCCAGCAGCCTGCGACCTGGGACTGAAGCTTTCTTT CASSLRPGTEAFF
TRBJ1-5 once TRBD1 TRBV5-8 TGTGCCAGCAGTAGAGACAGGGGCCCCAATCAGCCCCAGCATTTT CASSRDRGPNQPQHF
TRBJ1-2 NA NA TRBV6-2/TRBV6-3 TGTGCCAGCAGTTACTCGGGCAGAGCTAACTATGGCTACACCTTC CASSYSGRANYGYTF
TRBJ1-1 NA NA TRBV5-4 TGTGCCAGCAGCTTGAAAGGGGGGTACACTGAAGCTTTCTTT CASSLKGGYTEAFF
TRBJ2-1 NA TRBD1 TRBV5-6 TGTGCCAGCAGCTCCGGGACAGGGTACTACAATGAGCAGTTCTTC CASSSGTGYYNEQFF
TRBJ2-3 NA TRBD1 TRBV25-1 TGTGCCAGCAGTGAATTACAGGGGCCTAGCACAGATACGCAGTATTTT CASSELQGPSTDTQYF
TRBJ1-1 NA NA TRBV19 TGTGCCAGTATGAGGAGGAGAATGACTGAAGCTTTCTTT CASMRRRMTEAFF
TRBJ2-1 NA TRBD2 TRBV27 TGTGCCACCTATCTAGCGGTATACAATGAGCAGTTCTTC CATYLAVYNEQFF
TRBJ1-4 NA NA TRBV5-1 TGCGCCAGCAGCTCCAGTCGGGGAGGGAATGAAAAACTGTTTTTT CASSSSRGGNEKLFF
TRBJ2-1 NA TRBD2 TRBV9 TGTGCCAGCAGTGGATGGGCGGGGGGCGGAGGCGAGCAGTTCTTC CASSGWAGGGGEQFF
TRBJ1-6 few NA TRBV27 TGTGCCAGCAGAGGGGACGGGCAGGGCCTCTATAATTCACCCCTCCACTTT CASRGDGQGLYNSPLHF
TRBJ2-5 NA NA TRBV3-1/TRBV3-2 TGTGCCAGCAGCCAGTGGGCACAAGAGACCCAGTACTTC CASSQWAQETQYF
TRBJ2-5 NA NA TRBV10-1 TGCGCCAGCAGGGAAGGGCCTCAGGATGAGACCCAGTACTTC CASREGPQDETQYF
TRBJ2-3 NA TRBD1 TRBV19 TGTGCCAGCGGGACAGCGGTGACAGATACGCAGTATTTT CASGTAVTDTQYF
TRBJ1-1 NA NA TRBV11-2 TGTGCCAGCAGCTTTTTGCGCACTGAAGCTTTCTTT CASSFLRTEAFF
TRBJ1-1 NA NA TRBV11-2 TGTGCCAGCAGCCTAGAAGAGGGCACTGAAGCTTTCTTT CASSLEEGTEAFF
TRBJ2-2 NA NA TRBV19 TGTGCCAGTAGTATTGTAGCAGGGCAGAACACCGGGGAGCTGTTTTTT CASSIVAGQNTGELFF
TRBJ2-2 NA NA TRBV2 TGTGCCAGCAGTGAACTGCCCAGCACCGGGGAGCTGTTTTTT CASSELPSTGELFF
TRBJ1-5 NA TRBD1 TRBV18 TGTGCCAGCACGGGACAGTTAGGGGAGCCCCAGCATTTT CASTGQLGEPQHF
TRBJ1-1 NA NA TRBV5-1 TGCGCCAGCAGCTTGTTCGCCGAGGACACTGAAGCTTTCTTT CASSLFAEDTEAFF
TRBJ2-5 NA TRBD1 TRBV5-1 TGCGCCAGCAGAATACAGGGGGCCCAAGAGACCCAGTACTTC CASRIQGAQETQYF
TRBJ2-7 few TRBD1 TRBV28 TGTGCCAGCAGCTCTTTCCTCGGACAGGCCTCCTACGAGCAGTACTTC CASSSFLGQASYEQYF
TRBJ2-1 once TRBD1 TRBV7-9 TGTGCCAGCAGCCCTTGGACAGGAAGGAATGAGCAGTTCTTC CASSPWTGRNEQFF
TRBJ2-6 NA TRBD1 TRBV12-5 TGTGCTAGTGGTTTGACGGGGGGACAGGGACTCTCTGGGGCCAACGTCCTGACTTTC CASGLTGGQGLSGANVLTF
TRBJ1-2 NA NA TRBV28 TGTGCCAGCAGTTCACAGGGACCGGATTATGGCTACACCTTC CASSSQGPDYGYTF
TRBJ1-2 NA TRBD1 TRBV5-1 TGCGCCAGCAGCTTAGACAGGGCCTTCTATGGCTACACCTTC CASSLDRAFYGYTF
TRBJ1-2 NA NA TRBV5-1 TGCGCCAGCAGGCAGGGACACCTGTATGGCTACACCTTC CASRQGHLYGYTF
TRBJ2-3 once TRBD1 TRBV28 TGTGCCAGCAGTTTCGTAGGACAGGGGAAGGCTAGCCGGGATACGCAGTATTTT CASSFVGQGKASRDTQYF
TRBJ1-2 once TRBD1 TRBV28 TGTGCCAGCAGTCAACAGGGGACGGGTGGCTACACCTTC CASSQQGTGGYTF
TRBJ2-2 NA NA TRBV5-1 TGCGCCAGCAGCCCTGGGACGGCAGGCACCGGGGAGCTGTTTTTT CASSPGTAGTGELFF
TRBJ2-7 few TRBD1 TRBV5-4 TGTGCCAGCAGCTACGCCGGGACAGGGGCCTACGAGCAGTACTTC CASSYAGTGAYEQYF
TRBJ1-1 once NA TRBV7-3 TGTGCCAGCAGCTTAAGCGGGGGCAGTTGGAACACTGAAGCTTTCTTT CASSLSGGSWNTEAFF
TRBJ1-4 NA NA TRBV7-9 TGTGCCAGCAGCTCCCCAGGCGAATCTAATGAAAAACTGTTTTTT CASSSPGESNEKLFF
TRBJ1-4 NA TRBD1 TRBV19 TGTGCCAGTACGGACAGGGGCAGGGAAAAACTGTTTTTT CASTDRGREKLFF